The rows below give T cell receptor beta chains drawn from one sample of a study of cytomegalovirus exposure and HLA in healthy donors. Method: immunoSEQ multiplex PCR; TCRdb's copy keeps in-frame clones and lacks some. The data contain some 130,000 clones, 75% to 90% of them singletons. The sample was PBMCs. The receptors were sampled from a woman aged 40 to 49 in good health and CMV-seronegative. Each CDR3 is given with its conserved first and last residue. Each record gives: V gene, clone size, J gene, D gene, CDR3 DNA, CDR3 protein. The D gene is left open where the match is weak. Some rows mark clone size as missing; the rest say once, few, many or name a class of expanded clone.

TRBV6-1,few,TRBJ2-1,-,TGTGCCAGCAGTGCGGGGACTGGTCTCTCCTACAATGAGCAGTTCTTC,CASSAGTGLSYNEQFF
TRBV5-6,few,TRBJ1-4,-,TGTGCCAGCAGCTTGGAGCCTCTCGAAAAACTGTTTTTT,CASSLEPLEKLFF
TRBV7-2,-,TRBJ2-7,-,TGTGCCAGCAGCTTACAGGCGACGGCATCCTACGAGCAGTACTTC,CASSLQATASYEQYF
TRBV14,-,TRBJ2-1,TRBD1,TGTGCCAGCAGCCCCCGGGACAGTTATACGTCCTACAATGAGCAGTTCTTC,CASSPRDSYTSYNEQFF
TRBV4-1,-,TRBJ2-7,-,TGCGCCAGCAGCCAAGCTGGGGGCTCCTACGAGCAGTACTTC,CASSQAGGSYEQYF
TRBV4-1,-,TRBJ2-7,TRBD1,TGCGCCAGCAGCACCCGACAGGGGAGGTCCAACGAGCAGTACTTC,CASSTRQGRSNEQYF
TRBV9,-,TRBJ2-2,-,TGTGCCAGCAGCGCTAACACCGGGGAGCTGTTTTTT,CASSANTGELFF
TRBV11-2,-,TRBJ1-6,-,TGTGCCAGCAGCTTCCGCTGGAGACGGGTAGATTCACCCCTCCACTTT,CASSFRWRRVDSPLHF
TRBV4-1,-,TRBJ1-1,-,TGCCCCAGCAGCCCCCACCCCGGCCGGGACACTGAAGCTTTCTTT,CPSSPHPGRDTEAFF
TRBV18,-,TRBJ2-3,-,TGTGCCAGCTCACCGTCCGGCCAACTATCGGGAGATACGCAGTATTTT,CASSPSGQLSGDTQYF
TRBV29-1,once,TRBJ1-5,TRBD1,TGCTGCGTTAGACAGGGACAGGGTAGCAATCAGCCCCAGCATTTT,CCVRQGQGSNQPQHF
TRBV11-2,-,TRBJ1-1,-,TGTCCCAGCAGCTTAGGGAATGGGAGGACCCCCAGAGCTTTCTTT,CPSSLGNGRTPRAFF
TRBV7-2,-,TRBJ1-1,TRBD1,TGTGCCAGCAGCTTAGGACAGGGGACGAGCACTGAAGCTTTCTTT,CASSLGQGTSTEAFF
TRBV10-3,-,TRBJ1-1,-,TGTGCCATCAGGATGGGAGCGGGCCAGTCGAACACTGAAGCTTTCTTT,CAIRMGAGQSNTEAFF
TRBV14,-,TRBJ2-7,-,TGTGCCAGCAGCCCGTCATGGGGCATCTGGTACGAGCAGTACTTC,CASSPSWGIWYEQYF
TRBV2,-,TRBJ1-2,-,TGTGCCAGCGTCCGGCAGGGCCGGGGCTACACCTTC,CASVRQGRGYTF
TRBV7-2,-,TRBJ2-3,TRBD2,TGTGCCAGCAGCTGGGTAGCGGGAGGGCTAACAGATACGCAGTATTTT,CASSWVAGGLTDTQYF
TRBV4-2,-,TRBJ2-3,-,TGTGCCAGCAGCCCCGAGGGCGGAAAGCAGTATTTT,CASSPEGGKQYF
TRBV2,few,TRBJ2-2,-,TGTGCCAGCAGTACCGGGGGGCAGGGCACCGGGGAGCTGTTTTTT,CASSTGGQGTGELFF
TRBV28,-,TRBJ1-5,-,TGTGCCAGCACCGGTGGGGCGGGGCAGCCCCAGCATTTT,CASTGGAGQPQHF
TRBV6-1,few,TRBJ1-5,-,TGTGCCAGCAGTGAATCAGGACTTAATCAGCCCCAGCATTTT,CASSESGLNQPQHF
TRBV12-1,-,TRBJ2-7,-,TGTGCCAGCAGCTTTGGACTAGCGGGATTTTACGAGCAGTACTTC,CASSFGLAGFYEQYF
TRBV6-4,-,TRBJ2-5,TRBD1,TGTGCCAAGCAGGGGCAGGGGGCAAAGACCCAGTACTTC,CAKQGQGAKTQYF
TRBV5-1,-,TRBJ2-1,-,TGCGCCACCAGCCTTAGCGGCCCTTACAATGAGCAGTTCTTC,CATSLSGPYNEQFF
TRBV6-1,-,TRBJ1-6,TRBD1,TGTGCCACCCGACAGGGACCGGGATCACCCCTCCACTTT,CATRQGPGSPLHF
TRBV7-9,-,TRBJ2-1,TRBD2,TGTGCCAGCAGCTTGGAACTAGCGGGAGAAGGAAATGAGCAGTTCTTC,CASSLELAGEGNEQFF
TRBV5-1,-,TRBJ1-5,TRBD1,TGCGCCAGCAGCACCATCCCGGGACAGTATCAGCCCCAGCATTTT,CASSTIPGQYQPQHF
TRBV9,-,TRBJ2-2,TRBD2,TGTGCCAGCAGCCACGGGACTAGCGGGGGGGACACCGGGGAGCTGTTTTTT,CASSHGTSGGDTGELFF
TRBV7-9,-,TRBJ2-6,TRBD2,TGTGCCAGCAGCCCCCGACTAGCGGCGTGGAGCTCTGGGGCCAACGTCCTGACTTTC,CASSPRLAAWSSGANVLTF
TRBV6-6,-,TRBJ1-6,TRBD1,TGTGCCAGCAGTTCGGGACAGGGTCGTGCTTCACCCCTCCACTTT,CASSSGQGRASPLHF
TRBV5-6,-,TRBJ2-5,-,TGTGCCAGCCAAAATATACGGGGGACCCAGTACTTC,CASQNIRGTQYF
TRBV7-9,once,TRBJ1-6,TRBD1,TGTGCCAGCAGCTCAGCGACAGGGTCGGATTCACCCCTCCACTTT,CASSSATGSDSPLHF
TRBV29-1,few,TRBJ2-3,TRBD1,TGCAGCGCCAACCGGGGGCGACAGGGGGCCGCAGATACGCAGTATTTT,CSANRGRQGAADTQYF
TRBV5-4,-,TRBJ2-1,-,TGTGCCAGCAGCCGACTGACGAATGAGCAGTTCTTC,CASSRLTNEQFF
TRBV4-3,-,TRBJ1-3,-,TGCGCCAGCAGCCAAGATCTCAGCTACAGAGCCTCTGGAAACACCATATATTTT,CASSQDLSYRASGNTIYF
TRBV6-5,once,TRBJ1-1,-,TGTGCCAGCAGTTACGTAGGGGAGAACACTGAAGCTTTCTTT,CASSYVGENTEAFF
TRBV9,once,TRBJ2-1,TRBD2,TGTGCCAGCAGCATCCCCCTCGATTCTGGCGGGAGGGCCAAGGCCGGGTACAATGAGCAGTTCTTC,CASSIPLDSGGRAKAGYNEQFF
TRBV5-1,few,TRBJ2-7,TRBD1,TGCGCCAGCAGCCCCGTCCCACAGGGGGCGTCCTACGAGCAGTACTTC,CASSPVPQGASYEQYF
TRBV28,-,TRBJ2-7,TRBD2,TGTGCCAGCAGTGGGGGACTAGCCCCTCCCGAGCAGTACTTC,CASSGGLAPPEQYF
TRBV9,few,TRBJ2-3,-,TGTGCCAGCAGCCCTAACATGGAGGGAACTAATAACACAGATACGCAGTATTTT,CASSPNMEGTNNTDTQYF
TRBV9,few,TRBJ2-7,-,TGTGCCAGCAGCCGTCCCCTGGGGGCAGGGAAGGACGAGCAGTACTTC,CASSRPLGAGKDEQYF